Shown below are 27 T cell receptor beta chains from a single sample sequenced in a study of somatic mutations in cytotoxic T cells in rheumatoid arthritis. TCRdb's table, derived via immunoSEQ multiplex PCR, lists solely in-frame clones and lacks some. The profile shows some 40,000 clones, 70% to 85% of them singletons. The sequencing sample was made of CD8+ T cells sorted from blood. The receptors stem from a man aged 35-49 years in good health.

Turning to this clone: At the DNA level, this CDR3 is encoded by other sequences in the same sample as well. This chain links TRBV9 with TRBJ2-7; maybe TRBD2 (5 bases). Germline values: CDR1 SGDLS, CDR2 YYNGEE. This CDR3 contains 13 residues. Trimming took off 0 bases at V and 2 bases at J, with 6 bases between the two ends. The CDR3 is CASSVEGAYEQYF. CDR3 in DNA: TGTGCCAGCAGCGTAGAGGGAGCCTACGAGCAGTACTTC.

V and J are TRBV5-1 and TRBJ1-1, with 7 bases aligning to TRBD1. The V and J ends lost 4 bases and 5 bases, in that order; junction bases with no gene match: 5. Germline V gene data show CDR1 as SGHRS and CDR2 as YFSETQ. This CDR3 is 13 amino acids long. The DNA for the CDR3 is TGCGCCAGCAGCCCAGGGACAGCGACTGAAGCTTTCTTT. Amino acids: CASSPGTATEAFF.

The chain joins TRBV6-1 to TRBJ2-1; the match to TRBD2 covers 10 bases. This CDR3 comprises 19 residues. Unmatched junction bases numbered 15, after V lost 3 bases and J lost 4 bases. CDR1 is MNHNS and CDR2 is SASEGT in the germline V gene. The CDR3 is CASSDPRASGSQLYNEQFF. The DNA for the CDR3 is TGTGCCAGCAGTGACCCACGGGCTAGCGGGAGTCAGTTATACAATGAGCAGTTCTTC.

J is TRBJ2-1 and V is TRBV4-1; D is tentatively TRBD1 or TRBD2 (5 bases each). This CDR3 has 15 amino acids. Trimming cost V 2 bases and J 7 bases, with 15 bases left between them. The germline V gene has CDR1 MGHRA and CDR2 YSYEKL. The CDR3 loop reads CASSQRDQPGNEQFF. The CDR3 region has the DNA TGCGCCAGCAGCCAACGGGACCAGCCCGGAAATGAGCAGTTCTTC.

The chain couples TRBV11-2 to TRBJ1-1; TRBD1 matches at 8 bases. The CDR3 has 14 amino acids. J was trimmed by 3 bases and V by 5 bases; bases with no gene match: 5. The germline CDR1 and CDR2 sequences are SGHAT and FQNNGV. The CDR3 DNA reads TGTGCCAGCAGCGAACAGGGGGGAGACACTGAAGCTTTCTTT. It encodes CASSEQGGDTEAFF.

The rearrangement links TRBV5-5 to TRBJ1-1; the D is unclear. Germline V gene lookup returns CDR1 SGHKS and CDR2 YYEKEE (reference sequence). Deletions cut 5 bases from V and 0 bases from J, with 8 bases between. This CDR3 contains 13 residues. CDR3 nucleotide sequence: TGTGCCAGCAGGTTTGAGATGAACACTGAAGCTTTCTTT. Encoded protein: CASRFEMNTEAFF.

DNA of the CDR3: TGTGCCAGCAGTTTCGAAAACTCCTACGAGCAGTACTTC. This codes for CASSFENSYEQYF. This rearrangement joins TRBV28 to TRBJ2-7; D not resolved. Germline assignment: CDR1 MDHEN and CDR2 SYDVKM. V was trimmed by 3 bases and J by 0 bases, leaving 6 bases between them. The CDR3 loop spans 13 amino acids.

The rearrangement joins TRBV7-9 to TRBJ2-3, with D hard to call. The CDR3 consists of 12 residues. Germline V lookup: CDR1 SEHNR, CDR2 FQNEAQ (reference sequence). The V gene lost 2 bases and the J gene lost 5 bases, with 5 bases spanning the gap. CDR3 DNA: TGTGCCAGCAGCTTAATATTAGATACGCAGTATTTT. Translating it yields CASSLILDTQYF.

The CDR3 DNA is TGCAGCGGGGACAGGGGGAGCACAGATACGCAGTATTTT. Its translation: CSGDRGSTDTQYF. This chain connects TRBV29-1 to TRBJ2-3; TRBD1 matches 11 bases. The CDR3 extends over 13 amino acids. V lost 7 bases and J lost 0; bases outside the gene matches: 0. Germline CDR1 SQVTM, CDR2 ANQGSEA.

The chain carries TRBV7-9 and TRBJ2-3; D ambiguous. V was shortened by 6 bases and J by 3 bases, with 10 bases between the two germline ends. CDR3 length equals 13 residues. CDR1 SEHNR and CDR2 FQNEAQ come from the germline V gene (reference sequence). CDR3 region: CASSDDRTDTQYF. CDR3 DNA: TGTGCCAGCAGTGACGATAGGACAGATACGCAGTATTTT.

CDR3: CASSRAGNRYEQYF. The CDR3 bases are TGTGCCAGCAGCCGGGCAGGGAACCGTTACGAGCAGTACTTC. The J gene is TRBJ2-7, the V gene TRBV11-2, with D maybe TRBD1 (5 bases). Per germline, CDR1 SGHAT and CDR2 FQNNGV. The CDR3 runs to 14 residues. Between the trimmed V and J ends, which lost 5 bases and 4 bases, there was a span of 15 bases. The whole variable domain, remainder taken from reference TRBV11-2 and TRBJ2-7, is EAGVAQSPRYKIIEKRQSVAFWCNPISGHATLYWYQQILGQGPKLLIQFQNNGVVDDSQLPKDRFSAERLKGVDSTLKIQPAKLEDSAVYLCASSRAGNRYEQYFGPGTRLTVT.

This clone was detected a few times. This chain uses TRBV7-9 with TRBJ1-4; D gene ambiguous. The V and J ends lost 8 bases and 8 bases respectively, with 18 bases between them. The CDR3 spans 14 residues. Germline loops: CDR1 SEHNR, CDR2 FQNEAQ (reference sequence). The CDR3 is CASWGSGSGEKLFF. For the CDR3, the DNA is TGTGCCAGCTGGGGAAGCGGGTCGGGAGAAAAACTGTTTTTT.

V is TRBV7-8 and J is TRBJ2-7; 11 positions match TRBD2. CDR3 size: 17 residues. Trimming removed 6 bases from V and 0 bases from J; junction bases left unmatched: 10. In germline, CDR1 is SGHVS, CDR2 FQNEAQ. The DNA of the CDR3 is TGTGCCAGCAGAGCTGGGACTAGCGGTTATAGCTCCTACGAGCAGTACTTC. Amino acid sequence: CASRAGTSGYSSYEQYF.

This clone was counted between two and nine times. The CDR3: CASSASPGGNTEAFF. The CDR3 nucleotides are TGTGCCAGCAGTGCCTCACCCGGGGGGAACACTGAAGCTTTCTTT. The chain has TRBV6-1 and TRBJ1-1; a possible D gene is TRBD1 (5 bases). The CDR3 extends over 15 amino acids. From germline, CDR1 is MNHNS and CDR2 SASEGT. V shed 4 bases and J shed 1 base, with 13 bases lying between them.

The chain has TRBV27 and TRBJ2-7; D unresolved. With 0 bases removed from V and 2 bases from J, the gap between germline ends came to 11 bases. The CDR3 length is 15 residues. The germline V gene has CDR1 MNHEY and CDR2 SMNVEV (reference sequence). The CDR3 loop is CASSLSMGKTYEQYF. CDR3 DNA: TGTGCCAGCAGTTTATCGATGGGGAAAACCTACGAGCAGTACTTC.

The sample holds a few counts of this clone. This chain links TRBV15 with TRBJ2-7; TRBD2 matches 7 bases. This CDR3 comprises 14 residues. Germline V gene sequence: CDR1 LNHNV, CDR2 YYDKDF (reference sequence). V lost 4 bases and J lost 6; bases outside the gene matches: 9. CDR3 DNA sequence: TGTGCCACCAGCACCCGGGGGGACTCTAGCGAGCAGTACTTC. Translating it yields CATSTRGDSSEQYF.

This clone was seen a single time. The chain has TRBV11-2 and TRBJ2-2, with D perhaps TRBD1 or TRBD2 (5 bases each). Trimming stripped 3 bases from V and 4 bases from J, with 6 bases between. This CDR3 contains 13 residues. Germline CDR1 SGHAT, CDR2 FQNNGV. As DNA, the CDR3 is TGTGCCAGCAGCTTTGGGGGCACCGGGGAGCTGTTTTTT. It encodes CASSFGGTGELFF.

The chain links TRBV29-1 to TRBJ1-4; D uncertain. The germline V and J ends were trimmed by 0 bases and 0 bases, with 8 bases remaining between them. CDR3 length: 15 residues. CDR1 SQVTM and CDR2 ANQGSEA come from the germline V gene. CDR3 region: CSVEDTFTTNEKLFF. CDR3 sequence (DNA): TGCAGCGTTGAAGACACCTTTACAACTAATGAAAAACTGTTTTTT. The full variable domain, its missing parts supplied by reference TRBV29-1 and TRBJ1-4, is SAVISQKPSRDICQRGTSLTIQCQVDSQVTMMFWYRQQPGQSLTLIATANQGSEATYESGFVIDKFPISRPNLTFSTLTVSNMSPEDSSIYLCSVEDTFTTNEKLFFGSGTQLSVL.

V is TRBV27 and J is TRBJ1-2; D remains unclear. V lost 5 bases and J lost 5, with 12 bases in between. The CDR3 has 13 amino acids. CDR1 is MNHEY and CDR2 is SMNVEV in the germline V gene (reference sequence). The CDR3: CASSHSPIYGYTF. CDR3 nucleotide sequence: TGTGCCAGCAGTCACAGCCCCATTTATGGCTACACCTTC.

The V call is TRBV14, the J call TRBJ2-3, with 9 bases fitting TRBD1. The CDR3 spans 18 residues. Trimming removed 4 bases from V and 1 base from J; junction bases left unmatched: 12. Germline V gene sequence: CDR1 SGHDN, CDR2 FVKESK. CDR3 residues: CASSRRTGVGFGTDTQYF. The DNA of the CDR3 is TGTGCCAGCAGCCGAAGGACAGGGGTTGGGTTCGGCACAGATACGCAGTATTTT.

This rearrangement joins TRBV19 to TRBJ2-2; D unclear. This CDR3 is 13 amino acids long. The V gene lost 3 bases and the J gene lost 2 bases, with 4 bases spanning the gap. The germline V gene has CDR1 LNHDA and CDR2 SQIVND (reference sequence). In nucleotides, the CDR3 is TGTGCCAGTAGTATCCCCAACACCGGGGAGCTGTTTTTT. Protein product: CASSIPNTGELFF.

This clone has a handful of counts. This chain links TRBV4-1 with TRBJ1-5; D perhaps matches TRBD1 (6 bases). V lost 1 base, J lost 13 bases, and 17 bases lay in between. In germline, CDR1 is MGHRA, CDR2 YSYEKL. The CDR3 is 14 amino acids. The chain's CDR3 is CASSQGNRDFHQHF. Here the CDR3 DNA reads TGCGCCAGCAGCCAAGGCAACAGGGACTTTCATCAGCATTTT.

The CDR3 region has the DNA TGTGCCAGCAGAACGGGTAGCTCCTACAATGAGCAGTTCTTC. It encodes CASRTGSSYNEQFF. The chain joins TRBV27 to TRBJ2-1; D remains ambiguous. V was cut by 6 bases and J by 0 bases, with 9 bases left in between. CDR1 is MNHEY and CDR2 is SMNVEV in the germline V gene (reference sequence). This CDR3 has 14 residues.

CDR3 in DNA: TGTGCCAGTAGTATGCCCGGAAACACTGAAGCTTTCTTT. This gives the protein CASSMPGNTEAFF. The chain employs TRBV19 and TRBJ1-1; no firm D call. The CDR3 is 13 residues long. Germline loops: CDR1 LNHDA, CDR2 SQIVND (reference sequence). V was pared by 3 bases and J by 2 bases, with 7 bases between.

The J gene is TRBJ2-7, the V gene TRBV6-5; 7 bases fit TRBD1. Germline assignment: CDR1 MNHEY and CDR2 SVGAGI. This CDR3 spans 14 amino acids. The V and J ends lost 4 bases and 0 bases, in that order; junction bases with no gene match: 3. CDR3: CASSLQGTSYEQYF. The CDR3 coding sequence is TGTGCCAGCAGTTTACAGGGGACCTCCTACGAGCAGTACTTC.

The CDR3 DNA is TGTGCCAGCAGCCCGGGGACAGGGTTCCACGAGCAGTACTTC. Translating it yields CASSPGTGFHEQYF. The chain is built from TRBV13 and TRBJ2-7, with TRBD1 matching over 9 bases. The V and J ends lost 5 bases and 5 bases, in that order; junction bases with no gene match: 7. Germline CDR1 reads PRHDT; CDR2 reads FYEKMQ (reference sequence). This CDR3 region has 14 residues.

This clone was seen more than once but under ten times. The chain couples TRBV11-2 to TRBJ1-1, with D perhaps TRBD1 (6 bases). The length of the CDR3 is 15 residues. Trimming left V 2 bases short and J 0 bases short, with 10 bases between. Germline loops: CDR1 SGHAT, CDR2 FQNNGV. As DNA, the CDR3 is TGTGCCAGCAGCTTAAGAGGGGGGATGAACACTGAAGCTTTCTTT. The encoded protein is CASSLRGGMNTEAFF.